Each of the 30 T cell receptor beta chains below was sequenced from the same sample in a study of blood T cell repertoires in COVID-19. Produced via immunoSEQ multiplex PCR; TCRdb's table is partial and in-frame only. The sample lists 250,000 to 300,000 clones; about 88% were seen once. Input material: peripheral blood. These receptor sequences come from a woman aged 25 to 39 with COVID-19, enrolled during active disease.

This clone was counted at least ten times. The chain recombines TRBV5-6 with TRBJ1-5; no definite D call. Germline V gives CDR1 SGHDT, CDR2 YYEEEE. This CDR3 region has 15 residues. The V end was cut by 0 bases, the J end by 6 bases, with 13 bases between. The CDR3 DNA follows: TGTGCCAGCAGCTTGGCCGGTGTCCCCATTCAGCCCCAGCATTTT. Its protein is CASSLAGVPIQPQHF.

This chain connects TRBV5-1 to TRBJ2-7; 7 bases are a match to TRBD2. Germline CDR1 is SGHRS and CDR2 is YFSETQ. The CDR3 has 18 residues. The J segment lost 5 bases and the V segment lost 4 bases, leaving 21 bases of the junction unmatched. For the CDR3, the DNA is TGCGCCAGCAGCCCGTCTGGGCGGGGGTTGGTTGGCCTGGACGAGCAGTACTTC. Amino acids: CASSPSGRGLVGLDEQYF.

The V and J genes are TRBV28 and TRBJ2-7; D is possibly TRBD1 (5 bases). Trimming cost V 7 bases and J 3 bases, with 13 bases left between them. Germline V gives CDR1 MDHEN, CDR2 SYDVKM. The CDR3 contains 13 residues. CDR3 bases: TGTGCCAGCATGGCAGGAGACAGCTACGAGCAGTACTTC. This gives the protein CASMAGDSYEQYF.

The chain joins TRBV7-9 to TRBJ2-1; TRBD2 matches at 7 bases. The CDR3 covers 14 residues. Per the germline V gene, CDR1 is SEHNR and CDR2 is FQNEAQ (reference sequence). V shed 5 bases and J 9 bases; nucleotides not matched to a gene: 10. This chain's CDR3 is CASSLLADLGEQFF. The CDR3 nucleotides are TGTGCCAGCAGCCTTCTAGCGGACTTAGGTGAGCAGTTCTTC.

Here the CDR3 DNA reads TGCGCCAGCAGCTATGCCAAAACAGGGGTCGGCGAGACCCAGTACTTC. Encoded protein: CASSYAKTGVGETQYF. This sequence joins TRBV5-1 and TRBJ2-5, with 7 bases that match TRBD1. J gave up 5 bases and V 3 bases, and 13 bases lay outside the gene matches. CDR3 length: 16 residues. Germline-derived CDR1 and CDR2 are SGHRS and YFSETQ.

The gene calls are TRBV25-1 and TRBJ1-1; a weak D match, TRBD1 (6 bases). The CDR3 covers 13 residues. The V end lost 5 bases, the J end lost 4 bases, and 11 bases lay between the germline ends. The germline V gene has CDR1 MGHDK and CDR2 SYGVNS. The DNA for the CDR3 is TGTGCCAGCAGTTCGGGACACGGCACTGAAGCTTTCTTT. As protein: CASSSGHGTEAFF.

The V and J genes are TRBV10-3 and TRBJ1-5; TRBD1 matches at 8 bases. This CDR3 is built from 14 residues. Germline lookup yields CDR1 ENHRY and CDR2 SYGVKD. Trimming removed 5 bases from V and 3 bases from J; junction bases left unmatched: 3. CDR3 sequence (DNA): TGTGCCATCAGTCCGGGACAGGCCAATCAGCCCCAGCATTTT. This translates into CAISPGQANQPQHF.

The CDR3 DNA sequence: TGTGCCATCAAGGGCGGGACCTTCGACGAGCAGTACTTC. Its translation: CAIKGGTFDEQYF. The rearrangement uses TRBV10-3 and TRBJ2-7; tentative D call: TRBD2 (6 bases). Per germline, CDR1 ENHRY and CDR2 SYGVKD. CDR3 length: 13 residues. V was pared by 7 bases and J by 5 bases, with 15 bases between.

On this clone itself: Different DNA sequences within this sample yield the same CDR3. The chain recombines TRBV12-3 or TRBV12-4 with TRBJ2-7, with D unresolved. The CDR3 totals 12 residues. Trimming removed 8 bases at V and 5 bases at J, with 13 bases between. CDR3 sequence: CASGQGRHEQYF. In DNA, the CDR3 is TGTGCCAGCGGCCAAGGCAGGCACGAGCAGTACTTC.

This rearrangement joins TRBV6-5 to TRBJ1-1; D perhaps matches TRBD1 (5 bases). Germline CDR1 is MNHEY and CDR2 is SVGAGI. CDR3 length: 14 amino acids. V was cut by 5 bases and J by 4 bases, with 14 bases left in between. The CDR3 is CASSNGGGITEAFF. The CDR3 coding sequence is TGTGCCAGCAGTAACGGGGGAGGGATCACTGAAGCTTTCTTT.

This clone has a handful of counts. The rearrangement uses TRBV24-1 and TRBJ2-1; D is unclear. Germline CDR1 is KGHDR and CDR2 is SFDVKD. This CDR3 region has 13 residues. Trimming took off 1 base at V and 10 bases at J, with 10 bases between the two ends. The CDR3 DNA reads as TGTGCCACCAGTGATTTAGTTTACTCCGAGCAGTTCTTC. This sequence encodes CATSDLVYSEQFF.

J is TRBJ2-5 and V is TRBV24-1; D is possibly TRBD1 (6 bases). CDR1 is KGHDR, CDR2 SFDVKD, per germline. CDR3 length: 14 residues. Between the trimmed V and J ends, which lost 4 bases and 4 bases, there was a span of 12 bases. The CDR3 DNA reads as TGTGCCACCAGTGACCGCAGGGGAGCAGAGACCCAGTACTTC. Translating it yields CATSDRRGAETQYF.

This chain joins TRBV29-1 and TRBJ1-2; TRBD1 matches 7 bases. V lost 4 bases and J lost 4; bases outside the gene matches: 9. The CDR3 length is 14 residues. In germline, CDR1 is SQVTM, CDR2 ANQGSEA. In DNA, the CDR3 is TGCAGCGTTGGAGGGGGCCAGGGAACCTATGGCTACACCTTC. Encoded protein: CSVGGGQGTYGYTF.

In nucleotides, the CDR3 is TGTGCCAGCAGCCTCCCAGACAGATCTGAAAAACTGTTTTTT. Translated: CASSLPDRSEKLFF. The chain uses TRBV4-2 and TRBJ1-4; tentatively, D is TRBD1 (5 bases). This CDR3 contains 14 residues. The V and J ends lost 4 bases and 7 bases respectively, with 13 bases between them. Germline V gene data show CDR1 as LGHNA and CDR2 as YNFKEQ.

This chain joins TRBV2 and TRBJ1-2; maybe TRBD1 (5 bases). Per germline, CDR1 SNHLY and CDR2 FYNNEI. The CDR3 runs to 12 residues. Trimming cost V 5 bases and J 3 bases, with 7 bases left between them. The CDR3 spells CASSTGDYGYTF. CDR3 DNA sequence: TGTGCCAGCAGTACAGGAGACTATGGCTACACCTTC.

The chain recombines TRBV5-8 with TRBJ2-7; D is uncertain. This CDR3 is 15 amino acids long. The germline V and J ends were trimmed by 2 bases and 0 bases, with 12 bases remaining between them. CDR1 SGHTS and CDR2 YDEGEE come from the germline V gene. CDR3 coding DNA: TGTGCCAGCAGCTTAGGATCTAGTAGCTCCTACGAGCAGTACTTC. Its protein product is CASSLGSSSSYEQYF.

A few counts support this clone. V gene TRBV6-1 combines with J gene TRBJ2-7, with TRBD1 identical over 9 bases. Trimming took 2 bases from V and 1 from J; bases not matched to a gene: 3. This CDR3 is 15 amino acids long. In germline, CDR1 is MNHNS, CDR2 SASEGT. The DNA for the CDR3 is TGTGCCAGCAGTGAACGTGGGACAGGGTCCTACGAGCAGTACTTC. Its translation: CASSERGTGSYEQYF.

This clone turned up a few times. The chain has TRBV4-3 and TRBJ1-2; D is ambiguous. V was clipped by 0 bases and J by 6 bases, with 14 bases between them. Germline V CDR1 and CDR2: LGHNA, YSLEER. The CDR3 spans 15 residues. CDR3 loop: CASSQDRIQAHGYTF. The CDR3 nucleotides are TGCGCCAGCAGCCAAGATCGTATCCAGGCTCATGGCTACACCTTC.

In this sample, this clone turned up a few times. The chain joins TRBV28 to TRBJ2-1; TRBD1 might be the D (6 bases). V lost 5 bases and J lost 8, with 16 bases in between. Germline CDR1 is MDHEN and CDR2 is SYDVKM. There are 14 residues in the CDR3. CDR3 nucleotides: TGTGCCAGCAGTGAACAGGGACCGTTGGATGAGCAGTTCTTC. Protein product: CASSEQGPLDEQFF.

This sequence joins TRBV5-1 and TRBJ2-5, with D possibly being TRBD1 (6 bases). In germline, CDR1 is SGHRS, CDR2 YFSETQ. CDR3 length: 15 residues. The V end was cut by 4 bases, the J end by 2 bases, with 15 bases between. The chain's CDR3 is CASSNYGQQQETQYF. In DNA, the CDR3 is TGCGCCAGCAGCAACTATGGACAGCAGCAAGAGACCCAGTACTTC.

The V gene is TRBV4-1, the J gene TRBJ1-2; 9 nucleotides align to TRBD1. Germline V gene lookup returns CDR1 MGHRA and CDR2 YSYEKL. V lost 6 bases to trimming and J lost 7 bases; unmatched junction nucleotides: 12. The CDR3 consists of 15 residues. The DNA of the CDR3 is TGCGCCAGCAGTCTTTTCAGGGGACAGGGAAGTGGCTACACCTTC. Protein product: CASSLFRGQGSGYTF.

The V and J genes are TRBV11-2 and TRBJ1-3; the D gene is possibly TRBD1 (5 bases). This CDR3 is built from 15 residues. V gave up 6 bases and J gave up 3 bases, with 15 bases separating them. Germline CDR1 reads SGHAT; CDR2 reads FQNNGV. This CDR3 is CASSRVGGYGNTIYF. The CDR3 DNA is TGTGCCAGCAGTCGCGTCGGGGGGTATGGAAACACCATATATTTT. Together with reference TRBV11-2 and TRBJ1-3, the CDR3 gives the full variable domain: EAGVAQSPRYKIIEKRQSVAFWCNPISGHATLYWYQQILGQGPKLLIQFQNNGVVDDSQLPKDRFSAERLKGVDSTLKIQPAKLEDSAVYLCASSRVGGYGNTIYFGEGSWLTVV.

This rearrangement joins TRBV24-1 to TRBJ1-5; 7 nucleotides match TRBD1. After removal of 3 bases from V and 4 bases from J, the junction contained 2 bases not matched to a gene. The CDR3 spans 14 residues. The germline gives CDR1 KGHDR, CDR2 SFDVKD. The CDR3 nucleotides are TGTGCCACCAGTGATCCGGGACAGAATCAGCCCCAGCATTTT. Its protein is CATSDPGQNQPQHF.

This rearrangement joins TRBV5-4 to TRBJ2-5; a weak D match, TRBD1 (6 bases). With 5 bases removed from V and 5 bases from J, the gap between germline ends came to 16 bases. Looked up from germline, CDR1 is SGHNT and CDR2 is YYREEE (reference sequence). The CDR3 totals 14 residues. CDR3 in amino acids: CASRGADGRETQYF. CDR3 coding DNA: TGTGCCAGCAGGGGGGCCGACGGAAGGGAGACCCAGTACTTC.

The genes are TRBV18 and TRBJ1-5; no reliable D call. V dropped 2 bases and J dropped 2 bases, with 10 bases sitting between them. The CDR3 extends over 15 amino acids. Germline CDR1 is KGHSH and CDR2 is LQKENI. The CDR3 protein is CASSPSHAGNQPQHF. CDR3 in DNA: TGTGCCAGCTCACCATCACACGCGGGCAATCAGCCCCAGCATTTT.

The chain is built from TRBV4-1 and TRBJ1-4, with no clear D. V was pared by 1 base and J by 3 bases, with 12 bases between. This CDR3 comprises 16 residues. Germline CDR1 is MGHRA and CDR2 is YSYEKL. The CDR3 sequence is CASSQGLRSSNEKLFF. The CDR3 DNA reads TGCGCCAGCAGCCAAGGACTCCGTAGCTCTAATGAAAAACTGTTTTTT.

The chain recombines TRBV2 with TRBJ2-2; 8 bases are a match to TRBD1. The CDR3 consists of 18 residues. Trimming cost V 2 bases and J 9 bases; bases outside gene matches: 17. Germline-derived CDR1 and CDR2 are SNHLY and FYNNEI. The CDR3 loop reads CASSESPAGGVLVWELFF. The CDR3 nucleotides are TGTGCCAGCAGTGAATCCCCCGCAGGGGGCGTATTAGTGTGGGAGCTGTTTTTT.

On this clone: Within the sample, other DNA sequences also encode this same CDR3. This chain links TRBV24-1 with TRBJ2-1; 7 bases map to TRBD2. Per germline, CDR1 KGHDR and CDR2 SFDVKD. The CDR3 is 16 residues long. V shed 1 base, J shed 0 bases, and the junction held 2 bases outside the gene matches. For the CDR3, the DNA is TGTGCCACCAGTGATTTTGGCGGGAGCTCCTACAATGAGCAGTTCTTC. This translates into CATSDFGGSSYNEQFF.

The V gene is TRBV10-3, the J gene TRBJ1-2, with no clear D. CDR3 length: 15 residues. CDR1 ENHRY and CDR2 SYGVKD come from the germline V gene. With 2 bases removed from V and 7 bases from J, the gap between germline ends came to 17 bases. CDR3: CAISERESSSFGYTF. The DNA of the CDR3 is TGTGCCATCAGTGAGCGAGAGTCCTCTTCCTTTGGCTACACCTTC.

V is TRBV6-2 or TRBV6-3 and J is TRBJ1-3; D gene unclear. The CDR3 is 14 residues long. Trimming shortened V by 2 bases and J by 8 bases, and 13 bases separated the two germline ends. CDR1 MNHEY and CDR2 SVGEGT come from the germline V gene. The CDR3 spells CASSYGSSRHTIYF. For the CDR3, the DNA is TGTGCCAGCAGTTACGGGAGTTCGCGGCACACCATATATTTT.